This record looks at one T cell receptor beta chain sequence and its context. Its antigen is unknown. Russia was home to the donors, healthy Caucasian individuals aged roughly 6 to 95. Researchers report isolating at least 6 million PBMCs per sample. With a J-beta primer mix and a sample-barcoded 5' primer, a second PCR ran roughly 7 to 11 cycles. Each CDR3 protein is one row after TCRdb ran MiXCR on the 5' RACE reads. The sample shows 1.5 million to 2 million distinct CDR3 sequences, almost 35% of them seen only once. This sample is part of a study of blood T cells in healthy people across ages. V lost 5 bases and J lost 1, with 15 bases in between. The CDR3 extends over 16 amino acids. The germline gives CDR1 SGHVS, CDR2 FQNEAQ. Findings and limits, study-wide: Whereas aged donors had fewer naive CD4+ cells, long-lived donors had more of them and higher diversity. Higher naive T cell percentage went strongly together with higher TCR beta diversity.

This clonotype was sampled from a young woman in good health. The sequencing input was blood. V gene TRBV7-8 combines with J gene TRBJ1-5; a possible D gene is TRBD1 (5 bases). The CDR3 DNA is TGTGCCAGCAGCCGGGGGATAGGCGGGAGCAATCAGCCCCAGCATTTT. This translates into CASSRGIGGSNQPQHF.